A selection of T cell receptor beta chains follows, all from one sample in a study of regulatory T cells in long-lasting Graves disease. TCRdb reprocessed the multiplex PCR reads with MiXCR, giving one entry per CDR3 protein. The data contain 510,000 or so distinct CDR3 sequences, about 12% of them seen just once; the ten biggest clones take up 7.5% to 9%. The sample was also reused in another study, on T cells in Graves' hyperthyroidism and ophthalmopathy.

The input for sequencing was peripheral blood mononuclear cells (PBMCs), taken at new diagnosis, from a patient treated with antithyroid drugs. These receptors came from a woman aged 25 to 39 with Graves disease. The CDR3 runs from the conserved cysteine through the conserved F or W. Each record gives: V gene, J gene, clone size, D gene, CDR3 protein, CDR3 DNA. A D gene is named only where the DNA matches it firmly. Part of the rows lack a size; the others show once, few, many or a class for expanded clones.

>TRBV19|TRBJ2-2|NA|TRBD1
CASSIRGTANTGELFF
TGTGCCAGTAGTATCCGAGGGACAGCGAACACCGGGGAGCTGTTTTTT
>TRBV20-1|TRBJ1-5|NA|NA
CSARDRQGIQPQHF
TGCAGTGCTAGAGATAGGCAGGGGATCCAGCCCCAGCATTTT
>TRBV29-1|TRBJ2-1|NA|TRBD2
CSVEDTTGGPMNEQFF
TGCAGCGTTGAAGATACCACGGGAGGGCCGATGAATGAGCAGTTCTTC
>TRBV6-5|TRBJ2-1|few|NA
CASSYLWKLYNEQFF
TGTGCCAGCAGTTACTTGTGGAAACTATACAATGAGCAGTTCTTC
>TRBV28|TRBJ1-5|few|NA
CASTDSNSNQPQHF
TGTGCCAGCACCGATTCCAATAGCAATCAGCCCCAGCATTTT
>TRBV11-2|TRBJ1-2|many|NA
CASSRQGSVYGYTF
TGTGCCAGCAGCCGCCAGGGCAGCGTGTATGGCTACACCTTC
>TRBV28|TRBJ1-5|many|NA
CASSFYSNQPQHF
TGTGCCAGCAGCTTCTATAGCAATCAGCCCCAGCATTTT
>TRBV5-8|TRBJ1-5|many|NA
CASSIATEKIPHF
TGTGCCAGCAGCATAGCCACAGAGAAGATTCCGCATTTT
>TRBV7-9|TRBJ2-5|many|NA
CASSLAPETQYF
TGTGCCAGCAGCTTAGCGCCGGAGACCCAGTACTTC
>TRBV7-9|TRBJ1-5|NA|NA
CASSLDQGEWQPQHF
TGTGCCAGCAGCTTAGATCAGGGTGAGTGGCAGCCCCAGCATTTT
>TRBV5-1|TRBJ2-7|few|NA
CVSSLEVQGKTGQYF
TGCGTCAGCAGCTTGGAAGTCCAGGGAAAAACAGGGCAGTACTTC
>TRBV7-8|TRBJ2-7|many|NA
CASSLDLRLEQYF
TGTGCCAGCAGCTTAGATCTCCGCCTCGAGCAGTACTTC
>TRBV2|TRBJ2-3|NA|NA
CASRTGFGTDTQYF
TGTGCCAGCAGGACAGGATTCGGCACAGATACGCAGTATTTT
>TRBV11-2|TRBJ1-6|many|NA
CASSLGYRDQKKGTVSPLHF
TGTGCCAGCAGCTTAGGCTACCGGGACCAAAAAAAAGGCACCGTTTCACCCCTCCACTTT
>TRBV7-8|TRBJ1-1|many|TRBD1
CASSLRPGQGLGNTEAFF
TGTGCCAGCAGCTTAAGACCGGGACAGGGTCTTGGGAACACTGAAGCTTTCTTT
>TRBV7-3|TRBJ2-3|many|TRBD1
CASSRTGSSHTDTQYF
TGTGCCAGCAGCCGGACAGGAAGTTCACACACAGATACGCAGTATTTT
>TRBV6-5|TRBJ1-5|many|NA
CASSYAQGHQPQHF
TGTGCCAGCAGTTACGCGCAGGGTCATCAGCCCCAGCATTTT
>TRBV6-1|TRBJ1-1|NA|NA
CASSEQTDTEVFF
TGTGCCAGCAGTGAACAAACAGACACTGAAGTTTTCTTT
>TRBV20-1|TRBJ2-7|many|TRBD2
CSARMASGTYEQYF
TGCAGTGCTAGGATGGCTAGCGGGACCTACGAGCAGTACTTC
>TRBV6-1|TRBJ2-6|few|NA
CASGGSGANVLTF
TGTGCCAGCGGGGGATCTGGGGCCAACGTCCTGACTTTC
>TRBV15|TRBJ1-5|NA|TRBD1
CATSRDQGAGNQPQHF
TGTGCCACCAGCAGAGACCAGGGGGCAGGCAATCAGCCCCAGCATTTT
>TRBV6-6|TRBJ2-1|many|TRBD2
CASSYRTSINEQFF
TGTGCCAGCAGTTATCGGACTAGCATAAATGAGCAGTTCTTC
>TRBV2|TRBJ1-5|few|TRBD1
CASRDRASISSNQPQHF
TGTGCCAGCAGGGACAGGGCAAGCATATCGAGCAATCAGCCCCAGCATTTT